This T cell receptor (beta chain) was sequenced in a study of T-cell memory formation after mild COVID-19. Study outcomes and limitations: Shrinking CD4+ clones were chiefly CM and EM; CD8+ ones were chiefly EMRA. Clones contracting across day 15 to 85 had a balanced CD4/CD8 profile; later expanding clones leaned CD4+. Among clones peaking at day 37 in the second wave, SARS-CoV-2 specificity remained unconfirmed.

The CDR3 is 14 residues long. Germline trimming cut 3 bases from V and 7 bases from J; bases unmatched to any gene: 3. Germline CDR1 is KGHSH and CDR2 is LQKENI. From the 5' RACE reads, TCRdb called clonotypes with MiXCR, one entry per CDR3 protein. Here the sample spans nearly 350,000 distinct CDR3 sequences, over 10% being singletons. This clonotype occurred a few times. The antigen is unknown. This chain connects TRBV18 to TRBJ2-2; 9 bases line up with TRBD1. The sample taken for sequencing was PBMCs or a T cell subset sorted from them (not recorded which). The origin of this receptor is a man between 18 and 29 years old who had mild COVID-19 (a few samples of this study predate the infection). Cell type and time point are not known. The CDR3 region is CASSPGQGDGELFF. Here the CDR3 DNA reads TGTGCCAGCTCACCGGGACAGGGAGACGGGGAGCTGTTTTTT.